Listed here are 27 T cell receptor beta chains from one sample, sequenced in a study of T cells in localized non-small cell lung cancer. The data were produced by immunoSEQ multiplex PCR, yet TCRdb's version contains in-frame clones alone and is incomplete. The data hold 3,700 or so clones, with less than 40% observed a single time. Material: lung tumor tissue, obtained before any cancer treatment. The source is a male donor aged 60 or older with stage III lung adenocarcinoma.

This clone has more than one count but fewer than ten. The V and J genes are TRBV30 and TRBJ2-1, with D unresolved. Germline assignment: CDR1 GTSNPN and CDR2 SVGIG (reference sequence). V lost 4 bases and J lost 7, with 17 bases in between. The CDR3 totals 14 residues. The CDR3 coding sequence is TGTGCCTGGATTATAGAGTCTAGTAGTAATGAGCAGTTCTTC. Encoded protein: CAWIIESSSNEQFF.

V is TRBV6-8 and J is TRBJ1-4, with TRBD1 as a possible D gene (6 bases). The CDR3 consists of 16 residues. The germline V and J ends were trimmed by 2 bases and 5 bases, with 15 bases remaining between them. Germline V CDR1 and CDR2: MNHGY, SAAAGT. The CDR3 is CASSYLPAGANEKLFF. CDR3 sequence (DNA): TGTGCCAGCAGTTACCTCCCGGCAGGGGCGAATGAAAAACTGTTTTTT.

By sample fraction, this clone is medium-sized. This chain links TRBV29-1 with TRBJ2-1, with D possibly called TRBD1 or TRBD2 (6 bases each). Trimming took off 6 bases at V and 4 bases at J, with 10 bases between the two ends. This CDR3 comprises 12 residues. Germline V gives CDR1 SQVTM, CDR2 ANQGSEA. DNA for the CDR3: TGCAGCGTGGGGGCGGGGTACAATGAGCAGTTCTTC. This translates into CSVGAGYNEQFF.

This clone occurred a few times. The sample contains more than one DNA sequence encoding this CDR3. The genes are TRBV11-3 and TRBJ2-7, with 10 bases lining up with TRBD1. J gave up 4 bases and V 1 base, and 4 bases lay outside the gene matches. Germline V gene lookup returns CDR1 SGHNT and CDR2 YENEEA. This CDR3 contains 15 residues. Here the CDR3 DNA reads TGTGCCAGCAGCTTAGTGGGACAGGGGACTTACGAGCAGTACTTC. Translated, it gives CASSLVGQGTYEQYF.

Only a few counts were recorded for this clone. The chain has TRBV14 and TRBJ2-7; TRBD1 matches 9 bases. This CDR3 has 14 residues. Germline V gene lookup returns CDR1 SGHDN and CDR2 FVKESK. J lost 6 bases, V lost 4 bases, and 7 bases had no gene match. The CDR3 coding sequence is TGTGCCAGCAGCCGCGGGACAGGGTGGGGCGAGCAGTACTTC. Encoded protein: CASSRGTGWGEQYF.

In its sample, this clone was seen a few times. Here the CDR3 DNA reads TGTGCCAGCAGTTACCTGTTGGGACAGACGAACACTGAAGCTTTCTTT. Residues: CASSYLLGQTNTEAFF. The V gene is TRBV6-8, the J gene TRBJ1-1, with TRBD1 matching 7 bases. Germline V gene sequence: CDR1 MNHGY, CDR2 SAAAGT. The ends lost 2 bases at V and 1 base at J; junction bases unmatched: 7. The CDR3 is 16 residues long.

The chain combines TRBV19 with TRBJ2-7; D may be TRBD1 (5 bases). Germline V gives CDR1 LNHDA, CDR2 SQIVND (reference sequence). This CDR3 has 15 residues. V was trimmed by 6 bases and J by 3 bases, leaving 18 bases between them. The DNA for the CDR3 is TGTGCCAGTAGCTGGAGTTCGGACACAAACTACGAGCAGTACTTC. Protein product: CASSWSSDTNYEQYF.

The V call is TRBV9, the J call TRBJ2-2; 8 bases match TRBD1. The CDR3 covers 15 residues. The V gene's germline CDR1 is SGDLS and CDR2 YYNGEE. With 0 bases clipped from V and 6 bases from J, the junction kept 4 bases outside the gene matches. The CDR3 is CASSVEGTGAGELFF. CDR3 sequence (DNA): TGTGCCAGCAGCGTAGAGGGGACAGGCGCCGGGGAGCTGTTTTTT.

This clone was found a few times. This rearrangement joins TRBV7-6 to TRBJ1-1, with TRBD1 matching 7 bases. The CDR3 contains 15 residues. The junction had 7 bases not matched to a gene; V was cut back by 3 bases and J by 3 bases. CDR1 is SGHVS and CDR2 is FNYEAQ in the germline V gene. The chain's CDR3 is CASSLGAGGYTEAFF. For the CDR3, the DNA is TGTGCCAGCAGCTTGGGGGCAGGGGGGTACACTGAAGCTTTCTTT.

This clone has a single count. The CDR3 protein is CASSQGRGRGSPLHF. CDR3 DNA: TGTGCCAGCAGCCAAGGAAGAGGCCGGGGTTCACCCCTCCACTTT. The chain joins TRBV14 to TRBJ1-6; D ambiguous. The CDR3 contains 15 residues. Trimming removed 1 base at V and 9 bases at J, with 13 bases between. Germline CDR1 and CDR2: SGHDN and FVKESK.

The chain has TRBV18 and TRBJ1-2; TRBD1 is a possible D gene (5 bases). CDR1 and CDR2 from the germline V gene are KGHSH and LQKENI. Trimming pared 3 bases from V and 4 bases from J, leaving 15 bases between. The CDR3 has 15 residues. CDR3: CASSPPSREGYGYTF. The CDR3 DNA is TGTGCCAGCTCACCTCCTAGCAGGGAGGGCTATGGCTACACCTTC.

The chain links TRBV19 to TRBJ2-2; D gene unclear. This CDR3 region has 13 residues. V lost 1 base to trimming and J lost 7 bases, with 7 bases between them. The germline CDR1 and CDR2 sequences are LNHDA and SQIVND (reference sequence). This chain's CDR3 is CASSIGQFGELFF. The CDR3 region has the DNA TGTGCCAGTAGTATAGGCCAGTTCGGGGAGCTGTTTTTT.

For the CDR3, the DNA is TGTGCCAGCCAAGGGCGGGGGAGCTCCTACGAGCAGTACTTC. Protein sequence: CASQGRGSSYEQYF. The chain is built from TRBV11-3 and TRBJ2-7; 7 bases fit TRBD2. CDR3 length: 14 amino acids. Germline V gene lookup returns CDR1 SGHNT and CDR2 YENEEA. V lost 8 bases to trimming and J lost 0 bases; unmatched junction nucleotides: 7.

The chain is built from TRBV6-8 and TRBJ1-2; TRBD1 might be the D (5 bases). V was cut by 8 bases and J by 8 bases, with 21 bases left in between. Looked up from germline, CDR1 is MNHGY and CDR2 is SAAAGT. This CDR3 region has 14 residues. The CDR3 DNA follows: TGTGCCAGCGGCCATAGGGGCTTCGGGGGGGGCTACACCTTC. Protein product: CASGHRGFGGGYTF.

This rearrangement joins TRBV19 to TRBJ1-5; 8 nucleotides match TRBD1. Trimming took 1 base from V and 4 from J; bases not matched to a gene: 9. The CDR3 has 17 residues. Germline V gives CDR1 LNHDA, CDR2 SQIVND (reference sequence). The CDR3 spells CASSIGLSGGGNQPQHF. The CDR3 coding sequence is TGTGCCAGTAGTATAGGCTTATCAGGGGGCGGAAATCAGCCCCAGCATTTT.

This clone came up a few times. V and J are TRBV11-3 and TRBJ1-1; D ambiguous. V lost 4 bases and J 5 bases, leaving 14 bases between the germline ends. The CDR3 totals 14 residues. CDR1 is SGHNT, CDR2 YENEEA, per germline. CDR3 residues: CASSSRRGRTEAFF. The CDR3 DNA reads TGTGCCAGCAGCTCAAGACGAGGACGGACTGAAGCTTTCTTT.

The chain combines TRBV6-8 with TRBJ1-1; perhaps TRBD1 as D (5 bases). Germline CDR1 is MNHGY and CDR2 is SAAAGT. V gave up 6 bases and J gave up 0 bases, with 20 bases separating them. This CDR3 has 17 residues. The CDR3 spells CASRPGLNAGMNTEAFF. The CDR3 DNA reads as TGTGCCAGCAGGCCGGGACTCAACGCTGGGATGAACACTGAAGCTTTCTTT.

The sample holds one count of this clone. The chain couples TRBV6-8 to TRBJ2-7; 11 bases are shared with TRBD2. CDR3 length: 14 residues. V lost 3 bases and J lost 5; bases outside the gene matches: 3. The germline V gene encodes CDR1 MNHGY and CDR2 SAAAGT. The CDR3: CASSYASGGNEQYF. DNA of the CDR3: TGTGCCAGCAGTTATGCTAGCGGGGGGAACGAGCAGTACTTC.

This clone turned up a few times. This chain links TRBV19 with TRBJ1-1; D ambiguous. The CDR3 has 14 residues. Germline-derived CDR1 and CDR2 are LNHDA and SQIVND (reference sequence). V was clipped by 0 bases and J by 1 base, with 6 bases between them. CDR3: CASSIDRKNTEAFF. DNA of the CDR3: TGTGCCAGTAGTATAGATAGGAAGAACACTGAAGCTTTCTTT.

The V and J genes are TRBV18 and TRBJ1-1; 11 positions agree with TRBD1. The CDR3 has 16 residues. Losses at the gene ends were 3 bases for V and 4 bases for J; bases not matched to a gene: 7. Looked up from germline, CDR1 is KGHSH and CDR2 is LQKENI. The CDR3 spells CASSPRDRGVVTEAFF. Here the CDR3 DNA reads TGTGCCAGCTCACCGCGGGACAGGGGGGTGGTCACTGAAGCTTTCTTT. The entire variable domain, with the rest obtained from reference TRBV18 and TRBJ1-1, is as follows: NAGVMQNPRHLVRRRGQEARLRCSPMKGHSHVYWYRQLPEEGLKFMVYLQKENIIDESGMPKERFSAEFPKEGPSILRIQQVVRGDSAAYFCASSPRDRGVVTEAFFGQGTRLTVV.

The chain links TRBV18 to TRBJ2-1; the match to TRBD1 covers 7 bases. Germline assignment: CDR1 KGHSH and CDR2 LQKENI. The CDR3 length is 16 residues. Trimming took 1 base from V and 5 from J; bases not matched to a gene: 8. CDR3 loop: CASSPQGQGENNEQFF. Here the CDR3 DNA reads TGTGCCAGCTCACCACAAGGGCAGGGGGAAAACAATGAGCAGTTCTTC. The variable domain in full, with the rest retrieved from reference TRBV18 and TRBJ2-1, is NAGVMQNPRHLVRRRGQEARLRCSPMKGHSHVYWYRQLPEEGLKFMVYLQKENIIDESGMPKERFSAEFPKEGPSILRIQQVVRGDSAAYFCASSPQGQGENNEQFFGPGTRLTVL.

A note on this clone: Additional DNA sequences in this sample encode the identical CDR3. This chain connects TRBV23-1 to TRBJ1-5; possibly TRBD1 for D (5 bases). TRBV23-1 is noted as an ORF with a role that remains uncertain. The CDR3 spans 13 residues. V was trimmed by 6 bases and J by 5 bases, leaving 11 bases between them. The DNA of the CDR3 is TGCGCCAGCAGCTTGGAAGGGGATCAGCCCCAGCATTTT. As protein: CASSLEGDQPQHF.

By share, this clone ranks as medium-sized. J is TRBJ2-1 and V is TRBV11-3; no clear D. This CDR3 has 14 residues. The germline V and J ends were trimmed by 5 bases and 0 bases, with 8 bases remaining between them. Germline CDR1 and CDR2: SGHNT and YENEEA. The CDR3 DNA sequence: TGTGCCAGCAGCCCCCGAGGCTCCTACAATGAGCAGTTCTTC. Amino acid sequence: CASSPRGSYNEQFF. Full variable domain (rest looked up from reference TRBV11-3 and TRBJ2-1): EAGVVQSPRYKIIEKKQPVAFWCNPISGHNTLYWYLQNLGQGPELLIRYENEEAVDDSQLPKDRFSAERLKGVDSTLKIQPAELGDSAVYLCASSPRGSYNEQFFGPGTRLTVL.

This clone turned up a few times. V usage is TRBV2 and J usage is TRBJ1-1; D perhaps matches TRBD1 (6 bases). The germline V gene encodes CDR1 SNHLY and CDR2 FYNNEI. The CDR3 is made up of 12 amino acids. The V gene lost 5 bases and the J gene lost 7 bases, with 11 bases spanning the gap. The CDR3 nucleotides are TGTGCCAGCAGTAAAGACAGGATTGAAGCTTTCTTT. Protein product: CASSKDRIEAFF.

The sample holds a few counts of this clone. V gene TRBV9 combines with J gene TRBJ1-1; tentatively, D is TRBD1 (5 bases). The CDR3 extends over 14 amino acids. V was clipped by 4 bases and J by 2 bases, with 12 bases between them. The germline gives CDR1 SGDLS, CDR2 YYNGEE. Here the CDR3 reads CASSPQGSNTEAFF. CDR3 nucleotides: TGTGCCAGCAGCCCTCAGGGTTCTAACACTGAAGCTTTCTTT.

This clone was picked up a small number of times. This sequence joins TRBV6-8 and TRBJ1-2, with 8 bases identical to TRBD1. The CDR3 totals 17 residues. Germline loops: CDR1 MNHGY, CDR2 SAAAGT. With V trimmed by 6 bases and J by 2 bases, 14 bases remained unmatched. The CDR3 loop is CASRPGTGVPSNYGYTF. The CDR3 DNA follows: TGTGCCAGCAGACCCGGGACAGGCGTACCCTCCAACTATGGCTACACCTTC.

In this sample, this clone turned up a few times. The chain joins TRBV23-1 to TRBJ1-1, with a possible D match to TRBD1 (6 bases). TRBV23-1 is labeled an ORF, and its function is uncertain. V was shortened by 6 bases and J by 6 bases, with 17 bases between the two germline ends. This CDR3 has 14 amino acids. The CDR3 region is CASSHPGEEAEAFF. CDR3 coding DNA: TGCGCCAGCAGCCACCCAGGGGAAGAGGCTGAAGCTTTCTTT.